The 10 T cell receptor beta chains below come from one sample, sequenced in a study of blood T cell repertoires in COVID-19. Sequenced by immunoSEQ multiplex PCR; TCRdb stores in-frame clones only, minus some. The sample shows 70,000 to 75,000 clones, 70% to 80% of them seen only once. The sequenced sample was peripheral blood. The receptors come from a man between 60 and 70 years old with active or convalescent COVID-19.

The chain carries TRBV2 and TRBJ2-3; tentatively, D is TRBD1 (5 bases). Germline V CDR1 and CDR2: SNHLY, FYNNEI. The V end was cut by 5 bases, the J end by 1 base, with 13 bases between. The CDR3 spans 15 residues. Here the CDR3 reads CASSPGPQRTDTQYF. CDR3 bases: TGTGCCAGCAGTCCAGGGCCTCAACGCACAGATACGCAGTATTTT.

This rearrangement joins TRBV10-2 to TRBJ2-7; D ambiguous. This CDR3 has 12 amino acids. Trimming shortened V by 4 bases and J by 3 bases, and 7 bases separated the two germline ends. Germline V gives CDR1 WSHSY, CDR2 SAAADI. The CDR3 loop is CASSVAYYEQYF. CDR3 coding DNA: TGCGCCAGCAGTGTGGCATACTACGAGCAGTACTTC.

This chain uses TRBV6-5 with TRBJ2-3, with 11 nucleotides matching TRBD2. CDR3 length: 15 residues. In germline, CDR1 is MNHEY, CDR2 SVGAGI. Unmatched junction bases numbered 15, after V lost 6 bases and J lost 13 bases. CDR3 residues: CASSPLTSGTSREYF. CDR3 DNA: TGTGCCAGCAGCCCCCTGACTAGCGGGACTTCCCGCGAGTATTTT.

The chain couples TRBV28 to TRBJ1-2, with TRBD1 matching 7 bases. V lost 5 bases and J lost 7; bases outside the gene matches: 16. The CDR3 contains 16 residues. CDR1 and CDR2 from the germline V gene are MDHEN and SYDVKM. The DNA of the CDR3 is TGTGCCAGCAGTCCTACGCCTACGACAGGGAATGGTGGCTACACCTTC. Translated, it gives CASSPTPTTGNGGYTF.

The chain has TRBV15 and TRBJ2-1, with 7 positions matching TRBD1. Germline loops: CDR1 LNHNV, CDR2 YYDKDF (reference sequence). V was pared by 3 bases and J by 4 bases, with 6 bases of the junction left unmatched. There are 15 residues in the CDR3. CDR3 sequence: CATSRGRDSYNEQFF. CDR3 coding DNA: TGTGCCACCAGCAGGGGCCGGGACAGTTACAATGAGCAGTTCTTC.

This clone appeared once. J is TRBJ2-3 and V is TRBV7-3, with 8 positions matching TRBD1. This CDR3 is built from 16 residues. J gave up 0 bases and V 5 bases, and 7 bases lay outside the gene matches. The germline CDR1 and CDR2 sequences are SGHTA and FQGTGA. The CDR3 reads CASSRTGRGSTDTQYF. CDR3 DNA sequence: TGTGCCAGCAGCCGGACAGGGAGAGGGAGCACAGATACGCAGTATTTT.

V and J are TRBV19 and TRBJ1-3; D remains ambiguous. Trimming removed 5 bases from V and 0 bases from J, with 11 bases in between. In germline, CDR1 is LNHDA, CDR2 SQIVND (reference sequence). This CDR3 has 15 residues. This chain's CDR3 is CASSSSAVSGNTIYF. DNA for the CDR3: TGTGCCAGTAGTTCCTCGGCGGTCTCTGGAAACACCATATATTTT.

The CDR3 sequence: CASSSGQGRLTNEKLFF. CDR3 DNA: TGTGCCAGCAGCTCCGGACAGGGAAGGTTAACTAATGAAAAACTGTTTTTT. The genes are TRBV5-4 and TRBJ1-4, with 8 bases matching TRBD1. The germline V gene has CDR1 SGHNT and CDR2 YYREEE (reference sequence). The CDR3 loop spans 17 amino acids. Trimming took 3 bases from V and 1 from J; bases not matched to a gene: 8. Using reference TRBV5-4 and TRBJ1-4 for the parts outside the CDR3, the full variable domain is ETGVTQSPTHLIKTRGQQVTLRCSSQSGHNTVSWYQQALGQGPQFIFQYYREEENGRGNFPPRFSGLQFPNYSSELNVNALELDDSALYLCASSSGQGRLTNEKLFFGSGTQLSVL.

The V call is TRBV2, the J call TRBJ1-1; no clear D. V dropped 3 bases and J dropped 0 bases, with 8 bases sitting between them. Germline CDR1 and CDR2: SNHLY and FYNNEI. The CDR3 extends over 14 amino acids. CDR3 region: CASSEGVLNTEAFF. The DNA of the CDR3 is TGTGCCAGCAGTGAGGGAGTACTGAACACTGAAGCTTTCTTT.

This chain links TRBV30 with TRBJ1-2, with TRBD1 as a possible D gene (6 bases). Germline V gene data show CDR1 as GTSNPN and CDR2 as SVGIG (reference sequence). The ends were cut back, 2 bases at V and 3 bases at J, with 16 bases in the middle. The CDR3 is 15 residues long. This chain's CDR3 is CAWSPPGTLHYGYTF. The CDR3 bases are TGTGCCTGGAGTCCACCCGGGACACTTCACTATGGCTACACCTTC.